The 2 T cell receptor beta chains given below trace back to one sample, sequenced in a study of shared clonotypes between healthy human individuals. Profiled with immunoSEQ multiplex PCR; TCRdb holds only in-frame clones, not every one. Counted here are 2 million or so clones, roughly 94% occurring once; the ten biggest clones make up more than 0.1%. Sequencing used naive CD4+ T cells sorted from blood. Subset noted: CD45RA+ positively selected. Receptors originate from a man aged 18 to 30 in good health.

V gene TRBV6-6 combines with J gene TRBJ1-2, with D possibly TRBD1 on 6 matching bases. The germline V gene encodes CDR1 MNHNY and CDR2 SVGAGI (reference sequence). Trimming stripped 2 bases from V and 4 bases from J, with 14 bases between. The CDR3 has 15 amino acids. CDR3 sequence (DNA): TGTGCCAGCAGTTACCTTCAGGGGAAGAGCTATGGCTACACCTTC. Translation gives CASSYLQGKSYGYTF.

In DNA, the CDR3 is TGTGCCAGCAGCCCTTCCCGGACTAACACCATATATTTT. This encodes CASSPSRTNTIYF. The chain carries TRBV6-5 and TRBJ1-3; no reliable D call. The CDR3 extends over 13 amino acids. With 6 bases removed from V and 7 bases from J, the gap between germline ends came to 13 bases. Looked up from germline, CDR1 is MNHEY and CDR2 is SVGAGI.